This T cell receptor (beta chain) was found in a study of T cells in Graves' hyperthyroidism and ophthalmopathy. Regarding the study as a whole: Most clonotypes expanded in the thyroid (above 0.001) were also present in blood.

CDR1 is KGHSH, CDR2 LQKENI, per germline. This CDR3 comprises 13 residues. Researchers amplified the TCR beta CDR3 regions from RNA transcripts. First-round RT-PCR with HTBI primers amplified the TCR CDR3 region. TCRdb recomputed calls from the multiplex PCR reads with MiXCR, one row per CDR3 protein. The sample includes approximately 300,000 distinct CDR3 sequences, over 15% seen only once; the top ten take 55% to 60%. About this clonotype itself: Its antigen is as yet unknown. A clone one base away is much larger, so this may be a read error.

This TCR was sampled from a woman in her sixties with Graves' ophthalmopathy. J is TRBJ1-1 and V is TRBV18; 8 nucleotides line up with TRBD1. Sequencing input: blood. The CDR3 bases are TGTGCCGGCTCGGTCACAGGGGGCACTGAAGCTTTCTTT. Its translation: CAGSVTGGTEAFF. Full variable domain (remainder filled in from reference TRBV18 and TRBJ1-1): NAGVMQNPRHLVRRRGQEARLRCSPMKGHSHVYWYRQLPEEGLKFMVYLQKENIIDESGMPKERFSAEFPKEGPSILRIQQVVRGDSAAYFCAGSVTGGTEAFFGQGTRLTVV.